This record covers a single T cell receptor (beta chain). What it binds is unknown. Germline V gives CDR1 MDHEN, CDR2 SYDVKM. Trimming stripped 1 base from V and 6 bases from J, with 9 bases between. This CDR3 contains 14 residues. The source of the sample is a study of T cells after yellow fever vaccination. Study information: Preparation of the low-cell-number fractions used SMART-Seq v4 Ultra Low Input. General study results and limits: From the bulk population, abundant clonotypes could contaminate and appear within FACS-sorted repertoires. Re-detected after boosting: most primary clones, more than 95% of CD4 and roughly 88% of CD8.

5'RACE template switching added a universal primer site and UMIs to TCR cDNA. TCRdb re-called the 5' RACE reads with MiXCR, one entry per CDR3 protein. The table lists approximately 550,000 distinct CDR3 sequences, about a fifth of them singletons. This specimen was PBMCs, taken 15 days after the yellow fever booster vaccination. The clonotype originates from a man aged 25 to 45 who received the YFV17D yellow fever vaccine. V is TRBV28 and J is TRBJ2-2; maybe TRBD2 (5 bases). As DNA, the CDR3 is TGTGCCAGCAGTTTATTGGGCGGGCCCGGGGAGCTGTTTTTT. Translating it yields CASSLLGGPGELFF.